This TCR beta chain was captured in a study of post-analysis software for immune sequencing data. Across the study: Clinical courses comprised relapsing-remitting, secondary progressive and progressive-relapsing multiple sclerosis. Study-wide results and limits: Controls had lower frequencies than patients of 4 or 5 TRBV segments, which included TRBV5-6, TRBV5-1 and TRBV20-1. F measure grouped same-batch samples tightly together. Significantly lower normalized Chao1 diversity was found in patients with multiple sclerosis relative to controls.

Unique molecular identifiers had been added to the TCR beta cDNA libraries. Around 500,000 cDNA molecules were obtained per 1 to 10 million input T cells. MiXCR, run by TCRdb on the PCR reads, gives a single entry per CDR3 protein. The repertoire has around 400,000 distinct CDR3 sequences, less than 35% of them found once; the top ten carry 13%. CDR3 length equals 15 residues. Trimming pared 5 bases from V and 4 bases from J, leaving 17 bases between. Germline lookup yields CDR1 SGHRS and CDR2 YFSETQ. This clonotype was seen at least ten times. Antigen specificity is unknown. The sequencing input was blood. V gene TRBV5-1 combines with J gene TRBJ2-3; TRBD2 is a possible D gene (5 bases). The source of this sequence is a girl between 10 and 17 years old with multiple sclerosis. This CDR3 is CASRDYQVGADTQYF. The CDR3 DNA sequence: TGCGCCAGCAGAGACTACCAGGTTGGCGCAGATACGCAGTATTTT.